The clone carrying this TCR beta chain was seen at least ten times. The antigen is undetermined. Germline CDR1 DFQATT, CDR2 SNEGSKA (reference sequence). The CDR3 sequence is 11 residues long. Trimming pared 5 bases from V and 6 bases from J, leaving 5 bases between. This entry is derived from a study of T cell repertoires in cytomegalovirus infection. Study overall: Both a matching HLA type and CMV infection were indicated by public TCR beta signatures.

Study results and caveats: Summed public TCR beta family frequency identified CMV carriers bearing the relevant HLA. There were HLA-C-restricted CMV-specific TCR beta clonotypes dominating the ex vivo response.

TCRdb analysed the reads with MiXCR anew, one entry per CDR3 protein. This table has hundreds of thousands of distinct CDR3 sequences, over 7.5% appearing once. V gene TRBV20-1 combines with J gene TRBJ1-6; D call uncertain. The TCR was taken from a human donor in good health (CMV status not recorded). Some clones in this sample may be carry-over from other donors' samples. Source material: PBMCs. The CDR3 DNA reads TGCAGTGCTCAATCTAATTCACCCCTCCACTTT. Protein: CSAQSNSPLHF.